The T cell receptor (beta chain) described here comes from a study of blood T cell repertoires in COVID-19. Study-level information: Acute and convalescent COVID-19 specimens originated in the United States, Italy and Spain.

This clone occurred once. V was clipped by 6 bases and J by 6 bases, with 17 bases between them. The CDR3 has 14 residues. Germline V lookup: CDR1 LNHDA, CDR2 SQIVND (reference sequence). Authors' data handling: Estimation of nucleated cell counts relied on the amplification of reference gene primers. Assay used: immunoSEQ multiplex PCR; TCRdb lists only in-frame clones, some missing. That table gives V, J and clone size, and the DNA gave D and trimming. Of over 100,000 clones listed, 60% to 75% are singletons. This rearrangement joins TRBV19 to TRBJ1-1, with D possibly TRBD1 on 6 matching bases. The sequence came from a woman aged 70-85 years with acute or convalescent COVID-19. The material sequenced was peripheral blood. CDR3 in DNA: TGTGCCAGTAGCCCACAGGGCTTCGGGTCTGAAGCTTTCTTT. Its translation: CASSPQGFGSEAFF.